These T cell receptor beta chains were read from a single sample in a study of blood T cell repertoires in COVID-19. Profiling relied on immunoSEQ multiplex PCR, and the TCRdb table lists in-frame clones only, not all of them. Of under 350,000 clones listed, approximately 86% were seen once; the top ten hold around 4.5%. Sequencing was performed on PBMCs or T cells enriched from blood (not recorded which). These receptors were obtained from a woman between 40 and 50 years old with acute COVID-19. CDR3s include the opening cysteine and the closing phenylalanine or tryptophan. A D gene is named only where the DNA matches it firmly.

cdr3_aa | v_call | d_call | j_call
CASSLVGSFWSTGFNEKLFF | TRBV5-5 | . | TRBJ1-4
CAISAEGNQPQHF | TRBV10-3 | . | TRBJ1-5
CASRRQGDYGYTF | TRBV28 | TRBD1 | TRBJ1-2
CASSNQGWAEAFF | TRBV6-2/TRBV6-3 | . | TRBJ1-1
CASSQDRGGQGETNTVDTGELFF | TRBV3-1/TRBV3-2 | TRBD1 | TRBJ2-2
CASSLSSRQALSEQYF | TRBV27 | . | TRBJ2-7
CASSYSGVYGNTIYF | TRBV6-2/TRBV6-3 | . | TRBJ1-3
CASSQDPPGQTEAFF | TRBV4-3 | . | TRBJ1-1
CASSLVEAIYSGYGYTF | TRBV7-9 | . | TRBJ1-2
CASSYSGTGDEKLFF | TRBV6-5 | TRBD1 | TRBJ1-4
CASCPDTNTEAFF | TRBV5-5 | . | TRBJ1-1
CASSPPTGMNTEAFF | TRBV28 | . | TRBJ1-1
CASRTWTENYGYTF | TRBV28 | . | TRBJ1-2
CASSRPTGGTNTGELFF | TRBV3-1/TRBV3-2 | . | TRBJ2-2
CASSQRGTAYGYTF | TRBV4-1 | TRBD1 | TRBJ1-2
CASSPGTPLENSPLHF | TRBV5-4 | . | TRBJ1-6
CASSGSGGLETQYF | TRBV2 | . | TRBJ2-5
CASSLVGDRLTYNSPLHF | TRBV7-9 | TRBD1 | TRBJ1-6
CASSSEDQYMNTEAFF | TRBV6-5 | . | TRBJ1-1
CASSSDTGTGGTEAFF | TRBV5-4 | TRBD1 | TRBJ1-1
CAATYGQGLSYTF | TRBV6-5 | TRBD1 | TRBJ1-2
CASSFYPRTSGRGSDTQYF | TRBV7-9 | TRBD2 | TRBJ2-3
CASSPQGTGSAPYTEAFF | TRBV6-6 | TRBD1 | TRBJ1-1
CASSPVPGWKGSGGYTF | TRBV6-2/TRBV6-3 | . | TRBJ1-2
CASSKDPSWSSYNEQFF | TRBV21-1 | . | TRBJ2-1
CASSQEERAGEKLFF | TRBV4-1 | . | TRBJ1-4